A selection of T cell receptor beta chains follows, all from one sample in a study of blood T cell repertoires in COVID-19. TCRdb's copy holds only in-frame clones and misses some; the assay was immunoSEQ multiplex PCR. This repertoire shows some 320,000 clones, around 84% found once; its top ten account for approximately 1.9%. Sequencing was carried out using PBMCs or T cells enriched from blood (not recorded which). These receptors were collected from a woman aged 30 to 39 who had been exposed to COVID-19. CDR3s include the opening cysteine and the closing phenylalanine or tryptophan. Fields, in order: J gene, D gene, clone size, V gene, CDR3 protein, CDR3 DNA. The D gene is left open where the match is weak. Rows may omit the clone size; those that give it use once, few, many or a size class.

J: TRBJ1-6; D: TRBD1; size: .; V: TRBV5-4; CDR3: CASSWTGATPSF; DNA: TGTGCCAGCAGCTGGACAGGGGCGACACCTTCCTTT
J: TRBJ2-7; D: .; size: .; V: TRBV7-9; CDR3: CASSYLNQGREQYF; DNA: TGTGCCAGCAGCTACCTAAATCAGGGCCGCGAGCAGTACTTC
J: TRBJ1-1; D: TRBD1; size: few; V: TRBV15; CDR3: CATSNRGNTEAFF; DNA: TGTGCCACCAGCAACAGGGGGAACACTGAAGCTTTCTTT
J: TRBJ1-1; D: .; size: few; V: TRBV30; CDR3: CAWMGYGGIFWNTEAFF; DNA: TGTGCCTGGATGGGATATGGAGGGATTTTTTGGAACACTGAAGCTTTCTTT
J: TRBJ1-5; D: .; size: .; V: TRBV3-1/TRBV3-2; CDR3: CASSHSGEAVGRPQHF; DNA: TGTGCCAGCAGCCATTCTGGGGAGGCAGTTGGGAGGCCCCAGCATTTT
J: TRBJ1-1; D: .; size: .; V: TRBV9; CDR3: CASSLPRVSSMNTEAFF; DNA: TGTGCCAGCAGCCTCCCTCGGGTCAGCTCAATGAACACTGAAGCTTTCTTT
J: TRBJ1-5; D: TRBD1; size: .; V: TRBV28; CDR3: CATGDRPISNQPQHF; DNA: TGTGCCACAGGGGACAGGCCTATCAGCAATCAGCCCCAGCATTTT
J: TRBJ2-5; D: .; size: .; V: TRBV11-1; CDR3: CASSLGPGERETQYF; DNA: TGTGCCAGCAGCTTAGGTCCGGGAGAGAGGGAGACCCAGTACTTC
J: TRBJ2-7; D: TRBD2; size: .; V: TRBV30; CDR3: CAWSEAGGPYEQYF; DNA: TGTGCCTGGAGTGAAGCGGGAGGACCCTACGAGCAGTACTTC
J: TRBJ1-1; D: TRBD1; size: .; V: TRBV5-1; CDR3: CASSLTGGTEAFF; DNA: TGCGCCAGCAGCTTGACAGGGGGCACTGAAGCTTTCTTT
J: TRBJ2-7; D: TRBD2; size: .; V: TRBV7-2; CDR3: CASSLGPGGHGEQYF; DNA: TGTGCCAGCAGCTTAGGACCGGGGGGGCACGGCGAGCAGTACTTC
J: TRBJ2-5; D: TRBD2; size: .; V: TRBV30; CDR3: CAWSNSGVETQYF; DNA: TGTGCCTGGAGTAATAGCGGGGTAGAGACCCAGTACTTC
J: TRBJ2-7; D: .; size: .; V: TRBV9; CDR3: CASSVATTYEQYF; DNA: TGTGCCAGCAGCGTAGCTACCACCTACGAGCAGTACTTC